Listed below are T cell receptor beta chains from one sample, sequenced in a study of T cell repertoires in cytomegalovirus infection. These receptors lack a known antigen. MiXCR, applied by TCRdb to the reads, yields one record per CDR3 protein. The data show under 850,000 distinct CDR3 sequences, with roughly 33% seen just once and 15% to 20% held by the top ten. Source: cultured PBMCs, taken from culture after CMV antigen stimulation. Receptors were obtained from a human donor in good health (CMV status not recorded). Some clones in this sample may be carry-over from other donors' samples. CDR3s leave out the opening cysteine and the closing phenylalanine or tryptophan. Each record gives: V gene, CDR3 protein.

V gene: TRBV5-1
CDR3 protein: ASSLARGARGNTIY

V gene: TRBV19
CDR3 protein: ASSGRGPFTGTEAF

V gene: TRBV7-2
CDR3 protein: ASSSAGGTDTQY

V gene: TRBV20-1
CDR3 protein: SARPTSGYQETQY

V gene: TRBV10-2
CDR3 protein: ASSDHGRANEQF

V gene: TRBV7-2
CDR3 protein: ASSLVTAYNQPQH

V gene: TRBV20-1
CDR3 protein: SAGLGYGYT

V gene: TRBV2
CDR3 protein: ASRGGEDYGYT

V gene: TRBV28
CDR3 protein: ASKPGTGSSYEQY

V gene: TRBV7-2
CDR3 protein: ASTNLGGPYEQY

V gene: TRBV7-2
CDR3 protein: ASSLRVQGKENTIY

V gene: TRBV7-6
CDR3 protein: ASSMRSGQQPQH

V gene: TRBV29-1
CDR3 protein: SVGHFLYIVDSTDTQY

V gene: TRBV7-2
CDR3 protein: ASSLRGGGNTIY

V gene: TRBV19
CDR3 protein: ASSTRLSGGAQETQY

V gene: TRBV19
CDR3 protein: ASRVGAANTGELF

V gene: TRBV30
CDR3 protein: AWRGIAEAF

V gene: TRBV4-1
CDR3 protein: ASSQDDMGSNQPQH

V gene: TRBV7-9
CDR3 protein: ASSVQGNQETQY

V gene: TRBV12-3/TRBV12-4
CDR3 protein: ASSGQVSGNTIY

V gene: TRBV6-5
CDR3 protein: ASSYSGTGANTEAF

V gene: TRBV7-8
CDR3 protein: ASSLGSELAVSYEQY

V gene: TRBV7-2
CDR3 protein: ASSLSSSSTGELF

V gene: TRBV7-2
CDR3 protein: ASSSHRGPYEQY

V gene: TRBV5-3
CDR3 protein: ASSSDGRYEKLF

V gene: TRBV5-4
CDR3 protein: ASSLAPVSTDTQY

V gene: TRBV20-1
CDR3 protein: STSRGGLAGSDTQY

V gene: TRBV6-6
CDR3 protein: ASSADLGDTQY

V gene: TRBV12-3/TRBV12-4
CDR3 protein: ASSFGDSSTDTQY

V gene: TRBV20-1
CDR3 protein: SARGLAVTNEQF

V gene: TRBV20-1
CDR3 protein: SAAPRLAGAFGKNIQY

V gene: TRBV7-9
CDR3 protein: ASSLAWSGQGMVSDEQF

V gene: TRBV5-6
CDR3 protein: ASSGWQSSYEQY

V gene: TRBV6-1
CDR3 protein: ASRVAGIQLNQPQH